A selection of T cell receptor beta chains follows, all from one sample in a study of shared clonotypes between healthy human individuals. Assay used: immunoSEQ multiplex PCR; TCRdb lists only in-frame clones, some missing. The sample includes about 650,000 clones, 95% seen only once; the top ten take 0.085% to 0.11%. The sample comprised naive CD8+ T cells sorted from blood. All receptors derive from a woman under 40 in good health. Both conserved end residues are part of each CDR3.

v_call,cdr3_aa
TRBV28,CASSLSGGRNTEAFF
TRBV28,CASSFLLARADTQYF
TRBV4-1,CASSQGRGDEQFF
TRBV30,CAWSDLTNEKLFF
TRBV10-1,CASSETGTAQNEQFF
TRBV11-2,CASGGGTGAHYEQYF
TRBV15,CATSRQREGRDNEQFF
TRBV13,CASSPTGGYGYTF
TRBV7-9,CASSDRMGTGGEAFF
TRBV9,CASSVGTSGRAGDTQYF
TRBV19,CASSMGGYGYTF
TRBV7-9,CASSISLGTSGKSTDTQYF
TRBV7-9,CASSFGPRGNEKLFF
TRBV28,CASRILGREETQYF
TRBV2,CASGSGASSYEQYF
TRBV4-1,CASSQFSVGMGREQYF
TRBV9,CASSGWRGQGNYGYTF
TRBV27,CASSFRTTPYEQYF
TRBV6-4,CASSQTSGGRDTQYF
TRBV19,CASSWTESSYEQYF
TRBV11-2,CASSFGTGSYTF
TRBV5-1,CASSLGSGGNEKLFF
TRBV19,CASSSGSSYEQYF
TRBV4-1,CASSQSPDLGRSNQPQHF
TRBV21-1,CASSRAGAFF
TRBV5-6,CASSFRTGSQPQHF
TRBV19,CASSIEFGGLAYEQYF
TRBV6-5,CASSYSSGNTIYF
TRBV28,CASNPGSDEQFF
TRBV7-9,CASSFPGPMGKNIQYF
TRBV15,CATSREYVYEQYF
TRBV7-9,CASSLGGGQPQHF
TRBV27,CASSGSGLADTEQYF
TRBV6-5,CASNPGRSNQPQHF